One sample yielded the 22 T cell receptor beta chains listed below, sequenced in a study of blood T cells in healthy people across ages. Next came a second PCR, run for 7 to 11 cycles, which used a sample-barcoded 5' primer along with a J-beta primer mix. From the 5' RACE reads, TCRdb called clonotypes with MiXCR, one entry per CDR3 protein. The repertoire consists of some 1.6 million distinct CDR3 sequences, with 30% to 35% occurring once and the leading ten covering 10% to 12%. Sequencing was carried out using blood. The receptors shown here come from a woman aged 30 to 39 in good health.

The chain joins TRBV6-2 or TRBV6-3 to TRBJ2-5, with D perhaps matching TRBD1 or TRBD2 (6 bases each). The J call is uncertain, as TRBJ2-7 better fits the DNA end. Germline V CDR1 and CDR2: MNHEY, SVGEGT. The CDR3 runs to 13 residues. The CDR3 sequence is CASSTRGPYEQYF. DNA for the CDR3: TGTGCCAGCAGTACCCGGGGGCCCTACGAGCAGTACTTC.

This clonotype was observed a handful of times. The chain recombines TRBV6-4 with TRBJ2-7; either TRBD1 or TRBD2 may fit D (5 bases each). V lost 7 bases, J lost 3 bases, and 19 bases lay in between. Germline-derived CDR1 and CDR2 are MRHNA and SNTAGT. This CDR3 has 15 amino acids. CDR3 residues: CASTIKEDINYEQYF. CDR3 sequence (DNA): TGTGCCAGCACCATTAAGGAGGACATAAACTACGAGCAGTACTTC.

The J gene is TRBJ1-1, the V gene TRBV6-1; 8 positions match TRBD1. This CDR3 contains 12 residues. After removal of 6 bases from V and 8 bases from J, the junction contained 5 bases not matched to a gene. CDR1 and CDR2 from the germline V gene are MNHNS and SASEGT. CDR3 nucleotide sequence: TGTGCCAGCAGAAACAGGGGGTTGGAAGCTTTCTTT. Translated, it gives CASRNRGLEAFF.

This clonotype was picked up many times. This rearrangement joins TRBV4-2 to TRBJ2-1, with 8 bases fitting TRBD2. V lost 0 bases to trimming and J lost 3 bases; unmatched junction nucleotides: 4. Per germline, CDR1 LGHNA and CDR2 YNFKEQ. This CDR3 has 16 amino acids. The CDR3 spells CASSQDAGGLYNEQFF. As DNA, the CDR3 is TGTGCCAGCAGCCAAGATGCGGGGGGCCTCTACAATGAGCAGTTCTTC.

The CDR3 protein is CASSQVGGSGGSRETQYF. CDR3 DNA: TGTGCCAGCAGCCAAGTTGGGGGTAGCGGGGGGAGCCGGGAGACCCAGTACTTC. The V gene is TRBV3-1, the J gene TRBJ2-5; 10 bases fit TRBD2. CDR1 and CDR2 from the germline V gene are LGHDT and YNNKEL (reference sequence). The CDR3 extends over 18 amino acids. Trimming removed 1 base from V and 5 bases from J; junction bases left unmatched: 13.

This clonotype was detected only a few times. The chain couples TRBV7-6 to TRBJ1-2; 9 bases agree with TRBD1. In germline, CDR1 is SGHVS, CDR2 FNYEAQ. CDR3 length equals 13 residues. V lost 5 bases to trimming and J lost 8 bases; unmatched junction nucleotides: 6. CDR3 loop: CASSRDRASGYTF. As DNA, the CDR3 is TGTGCCAGCAGCCGGGACAGGGCATCGGGCTACACCTTC.

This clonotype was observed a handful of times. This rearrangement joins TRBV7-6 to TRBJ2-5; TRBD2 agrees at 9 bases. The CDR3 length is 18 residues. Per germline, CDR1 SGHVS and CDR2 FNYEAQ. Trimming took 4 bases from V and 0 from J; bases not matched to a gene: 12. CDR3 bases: TGTGCCAGCAGCTCATTTCTTAAACTAGCGGGCAACCAAGAGACCCAGTACTTC. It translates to CASSSFLKLAGNQETQYF.

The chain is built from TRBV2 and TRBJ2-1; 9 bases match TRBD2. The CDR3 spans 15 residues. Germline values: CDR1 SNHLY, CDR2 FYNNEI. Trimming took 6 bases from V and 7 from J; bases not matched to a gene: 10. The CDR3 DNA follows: TGTGCCAGCAGAACCATAGCGGGGGTGACGAATGAGCAGTTCTTC. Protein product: CASRTIAGVTNEQFF.

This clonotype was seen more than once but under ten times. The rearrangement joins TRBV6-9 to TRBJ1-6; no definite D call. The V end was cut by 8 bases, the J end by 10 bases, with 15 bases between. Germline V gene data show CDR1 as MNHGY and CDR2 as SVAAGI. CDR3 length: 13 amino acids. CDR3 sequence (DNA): TGTGCCAGCCGACCTAGGGCTTGGTCACCCCTCCACTTT. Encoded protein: CASRPRAWSPLHF.

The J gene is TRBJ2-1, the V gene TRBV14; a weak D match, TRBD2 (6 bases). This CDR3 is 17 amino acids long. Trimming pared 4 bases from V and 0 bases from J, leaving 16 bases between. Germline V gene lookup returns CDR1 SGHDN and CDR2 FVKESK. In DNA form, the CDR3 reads TGTGCCAGCAGCCCCAGGGTAGCGGTAAGCTCCTACAATGAGCAGTTCTTC. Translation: CASSPRVAVSSYNEQFF.

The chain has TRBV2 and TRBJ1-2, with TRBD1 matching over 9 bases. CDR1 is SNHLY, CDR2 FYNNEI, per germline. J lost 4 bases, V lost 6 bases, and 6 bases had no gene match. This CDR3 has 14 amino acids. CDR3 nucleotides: TGTGCCAGCAGGGGGGACAGGGAGGCCTATGGCTACACCTTC. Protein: CASRGDREAYGYTF.

CDR3 loop: CASSQAAGGSYNEQFF. In DNA, the CDR3 is TGCGCCAGCAGCCAAGCGGCGGGGGGCTCCTACAATGAGCAGTTCTTC. This rearrangement joins TRBV4-1 to TRBJ2-1; 8 positions agree with TRBD2. There are 16 residues in the CDR3. Looked up from germline, CDR1 is MGHRA and CDR2 is YSYEKL. V was clipped by 1 base and J by 0 bases; unmatched bases: 2.

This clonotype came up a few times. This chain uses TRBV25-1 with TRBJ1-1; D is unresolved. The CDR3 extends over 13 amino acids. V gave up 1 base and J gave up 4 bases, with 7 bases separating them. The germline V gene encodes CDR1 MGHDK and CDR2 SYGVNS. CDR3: CASSELGSTEAFF. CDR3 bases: TGTGCCAGCAGTGAATTGGGGAGCACTGAAGCTTTCTTT.

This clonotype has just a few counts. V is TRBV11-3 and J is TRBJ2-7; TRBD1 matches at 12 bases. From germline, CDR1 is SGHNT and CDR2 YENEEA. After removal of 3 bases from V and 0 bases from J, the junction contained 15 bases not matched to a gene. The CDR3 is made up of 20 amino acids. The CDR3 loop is CASSFPMIGTGGENSYEQYF. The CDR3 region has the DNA TGTGCCAGCAGCTTTCCCATGATCGGGACAGGGGGCGAAAACTCCTACGAGCAGTACTTC.

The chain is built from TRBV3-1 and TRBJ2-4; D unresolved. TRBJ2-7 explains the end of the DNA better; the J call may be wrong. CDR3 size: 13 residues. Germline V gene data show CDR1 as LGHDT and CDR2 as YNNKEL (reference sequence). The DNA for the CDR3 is TGTGCCAGCAGCCAAGTTGCACCCTACGAGCAGTACTTC. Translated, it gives CASSQVAPYEQYF.

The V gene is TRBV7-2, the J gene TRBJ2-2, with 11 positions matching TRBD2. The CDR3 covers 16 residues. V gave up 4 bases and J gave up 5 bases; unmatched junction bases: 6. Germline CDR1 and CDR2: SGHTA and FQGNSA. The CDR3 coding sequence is TGTGCCAGCAGCTCCTTACGACTAGCGGGAACCGGGGAGCTGTTTTTT. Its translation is CASSSLRLAGTGELFF.

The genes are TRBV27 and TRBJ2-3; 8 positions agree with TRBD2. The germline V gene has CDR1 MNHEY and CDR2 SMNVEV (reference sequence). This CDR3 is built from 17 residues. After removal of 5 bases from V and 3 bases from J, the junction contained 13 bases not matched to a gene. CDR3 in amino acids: CASSPPGLVFYTDTQYF. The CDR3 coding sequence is TGTGCCAGCAGTCCCCCGGGACTAGTGTTTTATACAGATACGCAGTATTTT.

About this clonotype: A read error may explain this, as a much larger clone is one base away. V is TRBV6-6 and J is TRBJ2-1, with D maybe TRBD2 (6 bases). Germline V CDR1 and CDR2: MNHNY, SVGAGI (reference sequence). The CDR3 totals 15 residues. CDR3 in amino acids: CVSRPGAREANEQFF. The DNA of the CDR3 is TGTGTCAGCAGACCCGGGGCCAGGGAGGCGAATGAGCAGTTCTTC.

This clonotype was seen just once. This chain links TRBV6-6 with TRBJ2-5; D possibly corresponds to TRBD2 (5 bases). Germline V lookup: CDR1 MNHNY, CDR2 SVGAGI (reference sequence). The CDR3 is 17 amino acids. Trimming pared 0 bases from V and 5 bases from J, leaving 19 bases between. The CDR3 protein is CASSYSREGRARETQYF. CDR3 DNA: TGTGCCAGCAGTTACTCGAGGGAAGGCCGCGCTCGGGAGACCCAGTACTTC.

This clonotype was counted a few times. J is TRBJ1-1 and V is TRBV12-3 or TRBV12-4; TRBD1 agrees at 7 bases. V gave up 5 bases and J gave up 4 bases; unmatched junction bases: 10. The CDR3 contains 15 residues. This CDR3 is CASSARDSWGTEAFF. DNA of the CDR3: TGTGCCAGCAGTGCAAGGGACAGTTGGGGCACTGAAGCTTTCTTT.

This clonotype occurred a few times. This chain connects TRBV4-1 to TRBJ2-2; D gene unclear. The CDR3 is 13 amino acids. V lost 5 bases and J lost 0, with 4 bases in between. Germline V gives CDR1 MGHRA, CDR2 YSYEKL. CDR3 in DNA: TGCGCCAGCAGCACTCCGAACACCGGGGAGCTGTTTTTT. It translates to CASSTPNTGELFF.

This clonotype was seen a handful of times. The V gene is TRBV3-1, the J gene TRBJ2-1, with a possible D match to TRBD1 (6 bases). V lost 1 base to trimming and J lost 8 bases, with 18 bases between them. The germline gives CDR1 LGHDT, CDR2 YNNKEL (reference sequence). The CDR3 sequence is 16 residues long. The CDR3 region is CASSQAYRVMGDEQFF. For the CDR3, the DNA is TGTGCCAGCAGCCAAGCATACAGGGTCATGGGCGATGAGCAGTTCTTC.